A single sample gave rise to the 14 T cell receptor beta chains below, sequenced in a study of T cells in Graves' hyperthyroidism and ophthalmopathy. Amplification yielded TCR beta CDR3 regions, with RNA transcripts as the source. A set of HTBI primers served as the primers for a first-round RT-PCR of the TCR CDR3. One entry per CDR3 protein, called by TCRdb with MiXCR from the multiplex PCR reads. The sample lists 450,000 to 650,000 distinct CDR3 sequences, 12% to 15% occurring once. Source material: blood. These receptors were collected from a woman aged 18-29 years with Graves' ophthalmopathy.

This clonotype was counted at least ten times. V and J are TRBV6-2 or TRBV6-3 and TRBJ2-1; no reliable D call. Looked up from germline, CDR1 is MNHEY and CDR2 is SVGEGT. This CDR3 has 15 amino acids. Trimming took 10 bases from V and 2 from J, leaving 18 bases between them. CDR3 sequence reads: CATETARRAYNEQFF. The CDR3 DNA sequence: TGTGCCACCGAAACGGCCAGGAGAGCCTACAATGAGCAGTTCTTC.

This chain links TRBV20-1 with TRBJ2-1; possibly TRBD1 or TRBD2 for D (5 bases each). The CDR3 loop spans 18 amino acids. Trimming took 3 bases from V and 0 from J, leaving 21 bases between them. CDR1 DFQATT and CDR2 SNEGSKA come from the germline V gene (reference sequence). This CDR3 reads CSARLASGPRTSYNEQFF. CDR3 DNA: TGCAGTGCTAGGTTAGCCTCGGGACCCCGAACCTCCTACAATGAGCAGTTCTTC.

The rearrangement links TRBV3-1 to TRBJ2-7, with D perhaps matching TRBD2 (5 bases). The CDR3 has 18 residues. The V gene's germline CDR1 is LGHDT and CDR2 YNNKEL (reference sequence). V was cut by 0 bases and J by 3 bases, with 21 bases left in between. CDR3 loop: CASSQDRGLHSVNYEQYF. The CDR3 DNA reads as TGTGCCAGCAGCCAAGATCGTGGACTCCATTCCGTTAACTACGAGCAGTACTTC.

This clonotype was counted a few times. This chain uses TRBV9 with TRBJ2-1; 13 bases are shared with TRBD2. The CDR3 is 17 residues long. V gave up 1 base and J gave up 8 bases; unmatched junction bases: 9. The V gene's germline CDR1 is SGDLS and CDR2 YYNGEE. The chain's CDR3 is CASSVSSGLAGRDEQFF. The CDR3 bases are TGTGCCAGCAGCGTATCTTCGGGACTAGCGGGAAGGGATGAGCAGTTCTTC. Supplemented by reference TRBV9 and TRBJ2-1, the full variable domain reads DSGVTQTPKHLITATGQRVTLRCSPRSGDLSVYWYQQSLDQGLQFLIQYYNGEERAKGNILERFSAQQFPDLHSELNLSSLELGDSALYFCASSVSSGLAGRDEQFFGPGTRLTVL.

The chain recombines TRBV6-1 with TRBJ1-5, with no clear D. Germline values: CDR1 MNHNS, CDR2 SASEGT. The CDR3 runs to 14 residues. Trimming stripped 5 bases from V and 1 base from J, with 9 bases between. CDR3 nucleotide sequence: TGTGCCAGCAGTTATGTAAGCAGCAATCAGCCCCAGCATTTT. Protein sequence: CASSYVSSNQPQHF.

V gene TRBV19 combines with J gene TRBJ2-3; 7 bases align to TRBD2. After removal of 11 bases from V and 1 base from J, the junction contained 12 bases not matched to a gene. The CDR3 is 15 residues long. Germline values: CDR1 LNHDA, CDR2 SQIVND (reference sequence). The CDR3 region has the DNA TGTGCCCTACCCCGGTTAACTAGCGGCACAGATACGCAGTATTTT. This encodes CALPRLTSGTDTQYF.

The genes are TRBV7-3 and TRBJ2-2; possibly TRBD2 for D (5 bases). Germline CDR1 reads SGHTA; CDR2 reads FQGTGA. Trimming removed 8 bases at V and 9 bases at J, with 13 bases between. This CDR3 contains 12 residues. The CDR3: CASASGWRELFF. In nucleotides, the CDR3 is TGTGCCAGCGCCTCGGGGTGGAGGGAGCTGTTTTTT. Variable domain in full (rest from reference TRBV7-3 and TRBJ2-2): GAGVSQTPSNKVTEKGKYVELRCDPISGHTALYWYRQSLGQGPEFLIYFQGTGAADDSGLPNDRFFAVRPEGSVSTLKIQRTERGDSAVYLCASASGWRELFFGEGSRLTVL.

V and J are TRBV3-1 and TRBJ1-4, with a tentative D call TRBD1 (6 bases). CDR1 and CDR2 (germline): LGHDT, YNNKEL (reference sequence). The CDR3 extends over 16 amino acids. V was cut by 4 bases and J by 7 bases, with 19 bases left in between. The CDR3 nucleotides are TGTGCCAGCAGCCTACCTGTACAGGGCTTAGGTGAAAAACTGTTTTTT. It specifies CASSLPVQGLGEKLFF.

This clonotype was seen only a few times. This chain joins TRBV9 and TRBJ1-4; D call uncertain. V was shortened by 3 bases and J by 0 bases, with 9 bases between the two germline ends. CDR1 and CDR2 (germline): SGDLS, YYNGEE. This CDR3 contains 15 residues. The CDR3 reads CASSAHLATNEKLFF. Here the CDR3 DNA reads TGTGCCAGCAGCGCACACCTAGCAACTAATGAAAAACTGTTTTTT.

This clonotype was picked up a small number of times. This sequence may be a read error, since a much larger clone differs from it by one base. The CDR3: CASSLRTEGLYGQYF. The CDR3 DNA is TGTGCCAGCAGTTTAAGGACAGAGGGGTTGTACGGGCAGTACTTC. V usage is TRBV6-5 and J usage is TRBJ2-7; perhaps TRBD1 as D (6 bases). This CDR3 is 15 amino acids long. Germline-derived CDR1 and CDR2 are MNHEY and SVGAGI.

This clonotype was seen only a few times. The rearrangement joins TRBV7-9 to TRBJ2-6, with D perhaps TRBD1 or TRBD2 (5 bases each). The CDR3 is 19 residues long. CDR1 SEHNR and CDR2 FQNEAQ come from the germline V gene (reference sequence). The germline V and J ends were trimmed by 5 bases and 0 bases, with 20 bases remaining between them. CDR3 in DNA: TGTGCCAGCAGCCCAGAGGGGCTCCAGGCGAGCTCTGGGGCCAACGTCCTGACTTTC. Translation gives CASSPEGLQASSGANVLTF.

This clonotype was observed once. V usage is TRBV7-6 and J usage is TRBJ1-3, with 9 nucleotides matching TRBD1. CDR1 and CDR2 from the germline V gene are SGHVS and FNYEAQ. Germline trimming cut 6 bases from V and 0 bases from J; bases unmatched to any gene: 6. This CDR3 comprises 16 residues. The CDR3 sequence: CASRQQGAFSGNTIYF. The CDR3 bases are TGTGCCAGCAGACAACAGGGGGCCTTCTCTGGAAACACCATATATTTT.

There are a few counts of this clonotype. This chain joins TRBV6-1 and TRBJ1-5, with a weak D call TRBD1 (6 bases). The CDR3 runs to 16 residues. Germline lookup yields CDR1 MNHNS and CDR2 SASEGT. V lost 3 bases to trimming and J lost 2 bases, with 14 bases between them. The CDR3 DNA reads TGTGCCAGCAGTGAGTCAGGGCACAGGGGCAATCAGCCCCAGCATTTT. This sequence encodes CASSESGHRGNQPQHF.

There are many counts of this clonotype. The chain couples TRBV12-3 or TRBV12-4 to TRBJ1-5; 7 nucleotides line up with TRBD1. The CDR3 spans 14 residues. V lost 3 bases, J lost 5 bases, and 4 bases stayed unmatched. DNA of the CDR3: TGTGCCAGCAGTTTGGTAACAGGGGATCAGCCCCAGCATTTT. Its protein product is CASSLVTGDQPQHF.